A selection of T cell receptor beta chains follows, all from one sample in a study of OX40 agonist ivuxolimab in advanced cancers. Sequencing was performed with immunoSEQ multiplex PCR; in TCRdb, only in-frame clones are kept and a portion is missing. The sample records 70,000 or so clones, about 83% being singletons. Sequenced here: CD4+ or CD8+ T cells sorted from blood, sampled in a trial of the OX40 agonist ivuxolimab. The receptors were gathered from an adult with an advanced solid tumor such as melanoma, head and neck, liver or kidney cancer. Both conserved end residues are part of each CDR3. D genes are given only for firm matches. Some rows have no size entry. The others give once, few or many, or a class for an expanded clone.

V gene	D gene	clone size	J gene	CDR3 protein	CDR3 DNA
TRBV29-1	TRBD1	NA	TRBJ1-4	CSVEGQGNEKLFF	TGCAGCGTTGAGGGACAGGGTAATGAAAAACTGTTTTTT
TRBV19	NA	NA	TRBJ1-4	CASSMGSATNEKLFF	TGTGCCAGTAGTATGGGTTCTGCAACTAATGAAAAACTGTTTTTT
TRBV29-1	NA	NA	TRBJ2-5	CSVGGGLYGETQYF	TGCAGCGTTGGGGGGGGGCTTTATGGAGAGACCCAGTACTTC
TRBV28	NA	few	TRBJ1-2	CASSLNPDGYTF	TGTGCCAGCAGTTTAAACCCCGATGGCTACACCTTC
TRBV9	NA	NA	TRBJ1-1	CASSVDLSTEAFF	TGTGCCAGCAGCGTAGACCTGAGCACTGAAGCTTTCTTT
TRBV11-2	NA	NA	TRBJ2-2	CASSLQLNTGELFF	TGTGCCAGCAGCTTACAGCTGAACACCGGGGAGCTGTTTTTT
TRBV29-1	NA	NA	TRBJ2-5	CSVAPGAKETQYF	TGCAGCGTCGCCCCGGGGGCTAAAGAGACCCAGTACTTC
TRBV4-3	TRBD2	NA	TRBJ2-2	CASSQGVAGGGGELFF	TGCGCCAGCAGCCAAGGGGTCGCGGGGGGAGGCGGGGAGCTGTTTTTT
TRBV11-3	TRBD2	NA	TRBJ2-7	CASSLDPGTSGYEQYF	TGTGCCAGCAGCTTAGATCCCGGGACTAGCGGCTACGAGCAGTACTTC
TRBV18	NA	NA	TRBJ1-2	CASSPNSARVHGYTF	TGTGCCAGCTCACCAAACTCCGCCCGGGTCCATGGCTACACCTTC
TRBV5-1	NA	NA	TRBJ1-5	CASSLDGARHQPQHF	TGCGCCAGCAGCTTGGACGGGGCCCGTCATCAGCCCCAGCATTTT
TRBV6-1	NA	NA	TRBJ1-6	CASSGDRYNSPLHF	TGTGCCAGCAGTGGTGACAGATATAATTCACCCCTCCACTTT
TRBV29-1	NA	once	TRBJ1-2	CSVGQVNYGYTF	TGCAGCGTTGGGCAGGTTAACTATGGCTACACCTTC
TRBV4-2	TRBD1	NA	TRBJ1-3	CASTPRTGDSGNTIYF	TGTGCCAGCACACCTCGTACAGGGGACTCTGGAAACACCATATATTTT
TRBV5-4	NA	NA	TRBJ2-7	CASSLDAGFYEQYF	TGTGCCAGCAGCTTGGATGCAGGCTTCTACGAGCAGTACTTC
TRBV7-2	NA	NA	TRBJ2-1	CASSFPGGTYNEQFF	TGTGCCAGCAGCTTCCCTGGTGGAACCTACAATGAGCAGTTCTTC
TRBV9	TRBD1	few	TRBJ1-2	CASSVDPWQGGGYTF	TGTGCCAGCAGCGTAGATCCGTGGCAGGGGGGTGGCTACACCTTC
TRBV6-1	NA	NA	TRBJ1-6	CASSTYSPLHF	TGTGCCAGCAGTACTTATTCACCCCTCCACTTT
TRBV9	NA	NA	TRBJ2-5	CASSVDLETQYF	TGTGCCAGCAGCGTAGACCTGGAGACCCAGTACTTC
TRBV5-8	NA	NA	TRBJ2-6	CASSSSPDWANVLTF	TGTGCCAGCAGCTCGAGCCCGGACTGGGCCAACGTCCTGACTTTC
TRBV5-1	NA	NA	TRBJ2-3	CASSPAGHTDTQYF	TGCGCCAGCAGCCCCGCGGGGCACACAGATACGCAGTATTTT
TRBV18	NA	NA	TRBJ1-1	CASSLARGSLNTEAFF	TGTGCCAGCTCGCTCGCCAGGGGATCGTTGAACACTGAAGCTTTCTTT
TRBV4-1	NA	once	TRBJ2-2	CASSQDVGTVVTYTGELFF	TGCGCCAGCAGCCAAGATGTAGGGACTGTCGTTACCTACACCGGGGAGCTGTTTTTT
TRBV7-3	TRBD2	NA	TRBJ2-1	CASSPGRALGNEQFF	TGTGCCAGCAGCCCCGGGAGGGCCTTGGGTAATGAGCAGTTCTTC
TRBV5-1	NA	NA	TRBJ2-3	CASSFDSGTDTQYF	TGCGCCAGCAGCTTCGACAGCGGAACAGATACGCAGTATTTT
TRBV7-8	TRBD2	NA	TRBJ2-7	CASSPSGGGSSYEQYF	TGTGCCAGCAGCCCAAGCGGGGGCGGAAGCTCCTACGAGCAGTACTTC
TRBV5-1	NA	NA	TRBJ2-7	CASSLSAPFEQYF	TGCGCCAGCAGCTTGTCTGCCCCGTTCGAGCAGTACTTC
TRBV7-9	TRBD1	NA	TRBJ1-5	CASSSGTGPNQPQHF	TGTGCCAGCAGCTCGGGGACAGGGCCTAATCAGCCCCAGCATTTT
TRBV4-3	NA	NA	TRBJ1-6	CASSRQTRGYNSPLHF	TGCGCCAGCAGCCGACAGACCCGGGGCTATAATTCACCCCTCCACTTT
TRBV28	NA	NA	TRBJ1-1	CASSLRGFAYTEAFF	TGTGCCAGCAGTCTCCGGGGGTTCGCGTACACTGAAGCTTTCTTT
TRBV6-1	NA	NA	TRBJ2-3	CASRRTRDTQYF	TGTGCCAGCAGGAGGACGAGAGATACGCAGTATTTT
TRBV19	NA	NA	TRBJ2-5	CATRALGQASVSDQYF	TGTGCCACCAGAGCCCTGGGGCAGGCTTCGGTGAGCGACCAGTACTTC
TRBV10-2	TRBD2	NA	TRBJ2-1	CASSEGAGAPQGRNEQFF	TGCGCCAGCAGTGAGGGAGCGGGAGCCCCTCAGGGGCGCAATGAGCAGTTCTTC
TRBV12-5	TRBD1	NA	TRBJ2-5	CASGFAGGTGETQYF	TGTGCTAGTGGTTTTGCAGGGGGGACAGGAGAGACCCAGTACTTC
TRBV4-1	NA	NA	TRBJ2-1	CASSRSPGPGNEQFF	TGCGCCAGCAGCCGATCACCGGGACCAGGCAATGAGCAGTTCTTC
TRBV19	NA	NA	TRBJ2-7	CASSPRGLDGYEQYF	TGTGCCAGTAGTCCTAGAGGGCTCGATGGTTACGAGCAGTACTTC
TRBV28	TRBD1	NA	TRBJ1-2	CASSLYYPQGANGYTF	TGTGCCAGCAGTTTATATTATCCACAGGGGGCGAATGGCTACACCTTC
TRBV15	NA	NA	TRBJ1-2	CATSRGVNYGYTF	TGTGCCACCAGCAGGGGGGTGAACTATGGCTACACCTTC
TRBV5-1	NA	NA	TRBJ2-3	CASSRLESTDTQYF	TGCGCCAGCAGTAGACTGGAAAGCACAGATACGCAGTATTTT
TRBV19	TRBD2	NA	TRBJ2-3	CASTMTGGPTDTQYF	TGTGCCAGTACCATGACGGGGGGGCCAACAGATACGCAGTATTTT
TRBV4-2	NA	NA	TRBJ2-5	CASSQGPETQYF	TGTGCCAGCAGCCAGGGGCCCGAGACCCAGTACTTC
TRBV7-2	NA	NA	TRBJ2-7	CASSLSYYEQYF	TGTGCCAGCAGCCTCTCGTACTACGAGCAGTACTTC
TRBV18	TRBD1	NA	TRBJ1-6	CASSPGQGRDNSPLHF	TGTGCCAGCTCACCAGGACAGGGCCGCGATAATTCACCCCTCCACTTT
TRBV11-2	NA	NA	TRBJ2-5	CASSGGNGETQYF	TGTGCCAGCAGCGGGGGAAATGGGGAGACCCAGTACTTC
TRBV19	TRBD1	NA	TRBJ1-5	CASSPDRGLVQPQHF	TGTGCCAGTAGCCCTGACAGGGGGCTAGTTCAGCCCCAGCATTTT
TRBV7-2	NA	NA	TRBJ1-2	CASSLSREGYGYTF	TGTGCCAGCAGCTTAAGCAGGGAGGGCTATGGCTACACCTTC
TRBV18	TRBD1	NA	TRBJ2-3	CASSQQTGGAGADTQYF	TGTGCCAGCTCTCAACAAACAGGGGGCGCGGGGGCAGATACGCAGTATTTT
TRBV6-1	NA	NA	TRBJ1-4	CASSEGAGYEKLFF	TGTGCCAGCAGTGAGGGGGCGGGTTATGAAAAACTGTTTTTT
TRBV11-2	NA	NA	TRBJ2-1	CASSKRQGGIPGIVNEQFF	TGTGCCAGCAGCAAAAGACAGGGAGGAATTCCAGGAATTGTCAATGAGCAGTTCTTC
TRBV5-4	NA	NA	TRBJ2-2	CASSLRGNTGELFF	TGTGCCAGCAGCCTCCGGGGGAACACCGGGGAGCTGTTTTTT
TRBV19	NA	NA	TRBJ1-2	CASNSGDTRINYGYTF	TGTGCCAGCAATTCCGGGGACACAAGGATTAACTATGGCTACACCTTC
TRBV7-2	NA	NA	TRBJ1-1	CASSLEFGARNTEAFF	TGTGCCAGCAGCTTAGAGTTTGGCGCCAGGAACACTGAAGCTTTCTTT
TRBV6-5	NA	NA	TRBJ2-4	CASTVPGPDGIQYF	TGTGCCAGCACTGTGCCAGGTCCGGATGGCATTCAGTACTTC
TRBV30	TRBD1	NA	TRBJ2-5	CALDRGVRETQYF	TGTGCCTTGGACAGGGGGGTAAGGGAGACCCAGTACTTC
TRBV25-1	NA	few	TRBJ2-2	CASSKLQGANTGELFF	TGTGCCAGCAGTAAACTACAGGGCGCGAACACCGGGGAGCTGTTTTTT